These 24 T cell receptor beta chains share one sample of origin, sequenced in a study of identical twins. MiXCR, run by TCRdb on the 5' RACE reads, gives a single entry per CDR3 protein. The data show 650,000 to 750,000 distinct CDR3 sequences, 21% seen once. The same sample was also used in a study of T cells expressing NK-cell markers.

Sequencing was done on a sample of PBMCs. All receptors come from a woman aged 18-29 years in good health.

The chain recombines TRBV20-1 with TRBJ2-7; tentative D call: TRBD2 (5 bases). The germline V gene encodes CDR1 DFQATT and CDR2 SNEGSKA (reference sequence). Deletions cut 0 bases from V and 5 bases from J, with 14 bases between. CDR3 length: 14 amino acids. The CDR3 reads CSAREFSGNHEQYF. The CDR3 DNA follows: TGCAGTGCTAGAGAATTCTCGGGAAACCACGAGCAGTACTTC.

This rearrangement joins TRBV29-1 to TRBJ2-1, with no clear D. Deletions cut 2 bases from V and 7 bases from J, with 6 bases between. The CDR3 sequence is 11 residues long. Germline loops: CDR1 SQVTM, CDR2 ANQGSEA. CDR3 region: CSVERANEQFF. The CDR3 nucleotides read TGCAGCGTTGAAAGAGCGAATGAGCAGTTCTTC.

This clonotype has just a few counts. As DNA, the CDR3 is TGTGCCAGCAGTTACTCAGGGAACCTTGAAGCTTTCTTT. It specifies CASSYSGNLEAFF. The V and J genes are TRBV6-5 and TRBJ1-1; D gene uncertain. The V end lost 0 bases, the J end lost 7 bases, and 9 bases lay between the germline ends. In germline, CDR1 is MNHEY, CDR2 SVGAGI. The CDR3 spans 13 residues.

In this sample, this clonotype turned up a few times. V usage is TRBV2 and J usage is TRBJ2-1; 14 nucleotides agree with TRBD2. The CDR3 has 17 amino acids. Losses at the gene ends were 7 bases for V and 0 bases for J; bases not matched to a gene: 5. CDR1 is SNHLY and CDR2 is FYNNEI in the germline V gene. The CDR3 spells CASTGLAGVSSYNEQFF. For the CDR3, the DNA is TGTGCCAGCACGGGACTAGCGGGAGTTTCCTCCTACAATGAGCAGTTCTTC.

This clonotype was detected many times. CDR3 residues: CASSIVGENEQFF. In DNA, the CDR3 is TGTGCCAGTAGTATAGTTGGGGAGAATGAGCAGTTCTTC. The chain uses TRBV19 and TRBJ2-1; possibly TRBD2 for D (5 bases). The germline V and J ends were trimmed by 1 base and 7 bases, with 8 bases remaining between them. Germline CDR1 and CDR2: LNHDA and SQIVND (reference sequence). The CDR3 runs to 13 residues.

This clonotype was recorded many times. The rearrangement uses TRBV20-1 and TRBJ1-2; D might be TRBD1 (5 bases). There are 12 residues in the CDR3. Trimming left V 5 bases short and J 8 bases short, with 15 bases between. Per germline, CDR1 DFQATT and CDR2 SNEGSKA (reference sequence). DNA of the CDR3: TGCAGTGCTGACCCACGGTGGGACGGCTACACCTTC. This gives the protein CSADPRWDGYTF.

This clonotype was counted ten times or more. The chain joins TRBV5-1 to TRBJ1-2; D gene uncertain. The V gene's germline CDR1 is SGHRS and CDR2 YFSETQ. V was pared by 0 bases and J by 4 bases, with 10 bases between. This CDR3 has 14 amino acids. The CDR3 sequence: CASSLGVGVYGYTF. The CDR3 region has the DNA TGCGCCAGCAGCTTGGGGGTCGGTGTCTATGGCTACACCTTC. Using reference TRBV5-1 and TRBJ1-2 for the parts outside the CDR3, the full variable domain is KAGVTQTPRYLIKTRGQQVTLSCSPISGHRSVSWYQQTPGQGLQFLFEYFSETQRNKGNFPGRFSGRQFSNSRSEMNVSTLELGDSALYLCASSLGVGVYGYTFGSGTRLTVV.

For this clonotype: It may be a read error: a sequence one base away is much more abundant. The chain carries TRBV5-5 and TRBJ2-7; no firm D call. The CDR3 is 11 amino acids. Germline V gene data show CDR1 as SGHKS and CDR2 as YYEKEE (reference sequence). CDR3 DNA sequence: TGTGCCAGCAGCTTGGGTACCGAGCTGTACTTC. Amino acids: CASSLGTELYF.

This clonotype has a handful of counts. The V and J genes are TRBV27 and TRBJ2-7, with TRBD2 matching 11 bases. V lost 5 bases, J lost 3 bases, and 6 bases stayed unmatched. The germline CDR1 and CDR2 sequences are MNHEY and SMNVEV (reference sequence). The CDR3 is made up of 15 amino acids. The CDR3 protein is CASSTVTSGSYEQYF. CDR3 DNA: TGTGCCAGCAGTACAGTTACTAGCGGGAGCTACGAGCAGTACTTC.

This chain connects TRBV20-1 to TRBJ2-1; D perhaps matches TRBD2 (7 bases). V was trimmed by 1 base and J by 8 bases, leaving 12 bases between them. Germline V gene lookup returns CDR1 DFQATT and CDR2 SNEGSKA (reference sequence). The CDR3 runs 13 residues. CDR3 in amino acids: CSARVGGGDEQFF. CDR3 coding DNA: TGCAGTGCTAGAGTTGGAGGGGGGGATGAGCAGTTCTTC.

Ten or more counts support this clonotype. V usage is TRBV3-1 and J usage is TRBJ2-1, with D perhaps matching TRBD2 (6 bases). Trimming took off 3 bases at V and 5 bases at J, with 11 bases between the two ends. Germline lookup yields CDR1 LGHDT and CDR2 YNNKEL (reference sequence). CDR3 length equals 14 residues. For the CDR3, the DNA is TGTGCCAGCAGCCAGGAGGGGCATGACAATGAGCAGTTCTTC. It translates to CASSQEGHDNEQFF.

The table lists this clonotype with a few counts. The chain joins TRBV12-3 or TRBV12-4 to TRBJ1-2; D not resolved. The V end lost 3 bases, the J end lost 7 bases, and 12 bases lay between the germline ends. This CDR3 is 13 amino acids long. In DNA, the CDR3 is TGTGCCAGCAGTTTTCGGTCCGCGATTGGCTACACCTTC. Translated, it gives CASSFRSAIGYTF.

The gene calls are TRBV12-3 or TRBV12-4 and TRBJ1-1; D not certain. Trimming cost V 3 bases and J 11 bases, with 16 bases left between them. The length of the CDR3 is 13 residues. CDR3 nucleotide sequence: TGTGCCAGCAGTTTCAGGACCCCGGAGGGTGCTTTCTTT. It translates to CASSFRTPEGAFF.

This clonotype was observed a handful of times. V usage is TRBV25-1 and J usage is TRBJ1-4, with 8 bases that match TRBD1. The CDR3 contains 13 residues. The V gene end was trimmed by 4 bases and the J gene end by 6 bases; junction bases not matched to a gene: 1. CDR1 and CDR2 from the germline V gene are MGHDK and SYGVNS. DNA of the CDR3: TGTGCCAGCAGTGTACAGGGGGATGAAAAACTGTTTTTT. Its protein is CASSVQGDEKLFF.

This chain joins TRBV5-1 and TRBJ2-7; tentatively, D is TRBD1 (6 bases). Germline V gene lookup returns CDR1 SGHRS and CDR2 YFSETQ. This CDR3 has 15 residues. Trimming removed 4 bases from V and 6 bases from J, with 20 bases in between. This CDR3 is CASSERAIQGAEQYF. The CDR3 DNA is TGCGCCAGCAGCGAACGCGCGATACAGGGTGCCGAGCAGTACTTC.

CDR3 bases: TGTGCCAGCAGCTTGGGACGGCACTACGAGCAGTACTTC. Its translation is CASSLGRHYEQYF. The chain has TRBV7-9 and TRBJ2-7; D is possibly TRBD1 or TRBD2 (5 bases each). V lost 3 bases to trimming and J lost 3 bases, with 9 bases between them. The germline gives CDR1 SEHNR, CDR2 FQNEAQ (reference sequence). This CDR3 has 13 residues.

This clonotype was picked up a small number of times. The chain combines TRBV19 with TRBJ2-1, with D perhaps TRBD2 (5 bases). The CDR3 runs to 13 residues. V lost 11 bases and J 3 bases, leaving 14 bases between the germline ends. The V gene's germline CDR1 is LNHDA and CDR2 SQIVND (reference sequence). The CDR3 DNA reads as TGTGCCGCCGGCCGTGGAGGCTACAATGAGCAGTTCTTC. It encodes CAAGRGGYNEQFF. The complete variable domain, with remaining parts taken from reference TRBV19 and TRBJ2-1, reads DGGITQSPKYLFRKEGQNVTLSCEQNLNHDAMYWYRQDPGQGLRLIYYSQIVNDFQKGDIAEGYSVSREKKESFPLTVTSAQKNPTAFYLCAAGRGGYNEQFFGPGTRLTVL.

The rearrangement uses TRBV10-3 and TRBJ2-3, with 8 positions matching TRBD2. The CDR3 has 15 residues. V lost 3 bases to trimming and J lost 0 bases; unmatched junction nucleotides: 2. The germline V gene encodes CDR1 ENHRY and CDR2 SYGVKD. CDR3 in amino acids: CAISDPSGSTDTQYF. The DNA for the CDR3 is TGTGCCATCAGTGACCCTAGCGGGAGCACAGATACGCAGTATTTT.

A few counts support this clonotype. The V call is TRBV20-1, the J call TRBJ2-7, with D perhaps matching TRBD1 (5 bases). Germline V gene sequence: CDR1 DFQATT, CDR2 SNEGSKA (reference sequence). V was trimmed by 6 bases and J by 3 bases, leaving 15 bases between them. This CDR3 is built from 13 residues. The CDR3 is CSAMAGNIYEQYF. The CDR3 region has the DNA TGCAGTGCCATGGCAGGGAACATCTACGAGCAGTACTTC.

The CDR3 region has the DNA TGCAGTGCTAGAGACGTGGGCAGCGGGGATGGAAATTCACCCCTCCACTTT. The encoded protein is CSARDVGSGDGNSPLHF. This sequence joins TRBV20-1 and TRBJ1-6; D unclear. Germline CDR1 reads DFQATT; CDR2 reads SNEGSKA (reference sequence). The V end lost 0 bases, the J end lost 7 bases, and 19 bases lay between the germline ends. The CDR3 sequence is 17 residues long.

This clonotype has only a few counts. This CDR3 is CASSRDLDPRYQETQYF. The CDR3 bases are TGTGCCAGCAGCCGGGACCTGGACCCTCGTTACCAAGAGACCCAGTACTTC. The rearrangement uses TRBV16 and TRBJ2-5, with D perhaps being TRBD1 or TRBD2 (5 bases each). V lost 4 bases and J lost 0, with 18 bases in between. Germline V lookup: CDR1 KGHSY, CDR2 FQNENV. CDR3 size: 17 residues.

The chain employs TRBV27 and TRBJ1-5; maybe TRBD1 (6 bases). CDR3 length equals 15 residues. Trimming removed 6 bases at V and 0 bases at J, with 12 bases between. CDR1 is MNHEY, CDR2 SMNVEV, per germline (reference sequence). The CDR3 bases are TGTGCCAGCAGCTCACAGGGTCATAGCAATCAGCCCCAGCATTTT. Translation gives CASSSQGHSNQPQHF.

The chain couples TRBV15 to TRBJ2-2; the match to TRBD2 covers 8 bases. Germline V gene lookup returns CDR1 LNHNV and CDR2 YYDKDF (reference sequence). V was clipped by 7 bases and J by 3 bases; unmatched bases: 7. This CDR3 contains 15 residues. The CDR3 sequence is CATKKRGQHTGELFF. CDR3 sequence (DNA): TGTGCCACCAAAAAGCGGGGGCAACACACCGGGGAGCTGTTTTTT.

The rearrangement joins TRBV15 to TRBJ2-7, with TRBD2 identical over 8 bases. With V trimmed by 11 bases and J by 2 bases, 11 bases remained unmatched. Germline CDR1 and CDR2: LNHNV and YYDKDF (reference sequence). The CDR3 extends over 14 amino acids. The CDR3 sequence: CAPYKRGFAYEQYF. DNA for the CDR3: TGTGCCCCCTACAAGCGGGGGTTCGCCTACGAGCAGTACTTC.